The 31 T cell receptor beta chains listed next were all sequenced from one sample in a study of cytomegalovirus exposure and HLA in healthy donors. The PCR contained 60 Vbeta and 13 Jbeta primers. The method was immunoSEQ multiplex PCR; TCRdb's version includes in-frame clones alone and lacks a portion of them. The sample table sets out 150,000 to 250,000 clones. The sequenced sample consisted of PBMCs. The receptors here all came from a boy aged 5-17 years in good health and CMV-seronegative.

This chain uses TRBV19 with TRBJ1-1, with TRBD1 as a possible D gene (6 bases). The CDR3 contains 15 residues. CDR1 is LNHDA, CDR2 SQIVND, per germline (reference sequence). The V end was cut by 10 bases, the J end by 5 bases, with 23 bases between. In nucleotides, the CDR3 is TGTGCCATTCCTATGCGGGGGGCAGGTTGGACTGAAGCTTTCTTT. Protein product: CAIPMRGAGWTEAFF.

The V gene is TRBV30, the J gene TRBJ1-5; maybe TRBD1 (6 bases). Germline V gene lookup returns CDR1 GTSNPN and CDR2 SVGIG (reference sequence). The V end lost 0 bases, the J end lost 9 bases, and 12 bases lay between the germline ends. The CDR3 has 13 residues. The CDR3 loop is CAWSVQGIWPQHF. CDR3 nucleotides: TGTGCCTGGAGTGTACAGGGAATATGGCCCCAGCATTTT.

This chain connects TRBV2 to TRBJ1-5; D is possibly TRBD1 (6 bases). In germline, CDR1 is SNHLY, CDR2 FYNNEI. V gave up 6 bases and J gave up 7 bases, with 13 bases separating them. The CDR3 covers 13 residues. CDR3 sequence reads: CASRSGGGQPQHF. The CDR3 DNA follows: TGTGCCAGCAGGTCGGGGGGGGGCCAGCCCCAGCATTTT.

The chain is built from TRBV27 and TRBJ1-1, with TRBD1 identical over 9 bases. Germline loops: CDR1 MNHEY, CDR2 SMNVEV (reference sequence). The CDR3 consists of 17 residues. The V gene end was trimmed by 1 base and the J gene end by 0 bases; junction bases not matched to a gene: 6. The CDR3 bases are TGTGCCAGCAGTTTATGGGGGACAGGGAATTTGAACACTGAAGCTTTCTTT. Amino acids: CASSLWGTGNLNTEAFF.

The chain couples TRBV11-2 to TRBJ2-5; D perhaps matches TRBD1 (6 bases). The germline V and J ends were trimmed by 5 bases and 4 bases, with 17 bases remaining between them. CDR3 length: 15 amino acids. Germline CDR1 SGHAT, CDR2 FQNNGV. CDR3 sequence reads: CASSVYRAQGETQYF. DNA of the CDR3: TGTGCCAGCAGCGTCTACAGGGCTCAGGGAGAGACCCAGTACTTC.

CDR3 sequence: CASSTDSYEQYF. CDR3 DNA: TGCGCCAGCAGCACCGACAGCTACGAGCAGTACTTC. The V gene is TRBV5-1, the J gene TRBJ2-7, with TRBD1 as a possible D gene (5 bases). Trimming took off 4 bases at V and 3 bases at J, with 8 bases between the two ends. Per the germline V gene, CDR1 is SGHRS and CDR2 is YFSETQ. This CDR3 is built from 12 residues.

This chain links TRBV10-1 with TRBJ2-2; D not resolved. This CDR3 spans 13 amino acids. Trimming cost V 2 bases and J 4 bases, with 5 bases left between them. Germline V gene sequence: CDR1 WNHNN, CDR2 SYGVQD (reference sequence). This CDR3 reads CASSEDSTGELFF. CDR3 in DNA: TGCGCCAGCAGTGAGGACTCCACCGGGGAGCTGTTTTTT.

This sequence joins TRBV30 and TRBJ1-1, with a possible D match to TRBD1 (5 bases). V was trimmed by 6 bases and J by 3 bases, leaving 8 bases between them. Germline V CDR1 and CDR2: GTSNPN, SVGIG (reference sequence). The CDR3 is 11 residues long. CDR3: CACGGYTEAFF. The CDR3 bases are TGTGCCTGTGGGGGGTACACTGAAGCTTTCTTT.

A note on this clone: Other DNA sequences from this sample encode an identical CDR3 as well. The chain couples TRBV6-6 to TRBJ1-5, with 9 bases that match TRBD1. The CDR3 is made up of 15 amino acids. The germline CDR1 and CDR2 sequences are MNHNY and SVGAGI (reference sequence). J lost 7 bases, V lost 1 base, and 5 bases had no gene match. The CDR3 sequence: CASSYLQGAGQPQHF. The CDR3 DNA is TGTGCCAGCAGTTACTTACAGGGGGCTGGGCAGCCCCAGCATTTT.

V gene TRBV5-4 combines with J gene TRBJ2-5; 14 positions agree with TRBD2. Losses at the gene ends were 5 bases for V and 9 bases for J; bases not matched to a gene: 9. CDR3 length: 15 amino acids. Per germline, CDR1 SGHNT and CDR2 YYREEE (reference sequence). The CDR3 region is CASSPGLAGGGPQYF. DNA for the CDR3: TGTGCCAGCAGTCCTGGACTAGCGGGGGGAGGGCCCCAGTACTTC.

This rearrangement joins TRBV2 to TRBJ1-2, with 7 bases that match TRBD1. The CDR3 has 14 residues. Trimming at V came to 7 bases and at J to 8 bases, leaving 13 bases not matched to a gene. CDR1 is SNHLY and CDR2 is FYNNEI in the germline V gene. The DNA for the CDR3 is TGTGCCAGCACTACCCGGGACAGTCGTAAAGGCTACACCTTC. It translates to CASTTRDSRKGYTF. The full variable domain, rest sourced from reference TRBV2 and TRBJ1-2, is EPEVTQTPSHQVTQMGQEVILRCVPISNHLYFYWYRQILGQKVEFLVSFYNNEISEKSEIFDDQFSVERPDGSNFTLKIRSTKLEDSAMYFCASTTRDSRKGYTFGSGTRLTVV.

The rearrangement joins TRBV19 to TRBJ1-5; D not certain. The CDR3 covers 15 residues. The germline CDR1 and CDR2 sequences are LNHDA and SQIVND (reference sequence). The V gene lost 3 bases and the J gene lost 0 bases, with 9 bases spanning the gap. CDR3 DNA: TGTGCCAGTAGTATTGGCAGTTATAGCAATCAGCCCCAGCATTTT. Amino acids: CASSIGSYSNQPQHF.

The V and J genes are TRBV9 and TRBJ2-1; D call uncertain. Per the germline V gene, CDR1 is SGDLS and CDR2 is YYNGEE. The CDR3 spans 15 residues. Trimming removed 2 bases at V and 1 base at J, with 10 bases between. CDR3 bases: TGTGCCAGCAGCGTCCTAGGAGTATCCTACAATGAGCAGTTCTTC. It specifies CASSVLGVSYNEQFF.

CDR3 nucleotide sequence: TGTGCCAGCAGTTACTCTCTGACAGGATTGCGCCACGAGCAGTACTTC. Translation gives CASSYSLTGLRHEQYF. The chain has TRBV6-5 and TRBJ2-7, with D maybe TRBD1 (6 bases). The CDR3 loop spans 16 amino acids. Trimming removed 0 bases from V and 5 bases from J, with 17 bases in between. Germline assignment: CDR1 MNHEY and CDR2 SVGAGI.

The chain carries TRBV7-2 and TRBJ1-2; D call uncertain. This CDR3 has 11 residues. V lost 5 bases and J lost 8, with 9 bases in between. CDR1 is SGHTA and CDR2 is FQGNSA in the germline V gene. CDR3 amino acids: CASSIGRGYTF. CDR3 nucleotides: TGTGCCAGCAGCATAGGGAGAGGCTACACCTTC. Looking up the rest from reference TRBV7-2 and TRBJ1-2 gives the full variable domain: GAGVSQSPSNKVTEKGKDVELRCDPISGHTALYWYRQSLGQGLEFLIYFQGNSAPDKSGLPSDRFSAERTGGSVSTLTIQRTQQEDSAVYLCASSIGRGYTFGSGTRLTVV.

In DNA, the CDR3 is TGTGCCAGCAGTACCAGCCTGGCGGGGGCAGGGGAAAAACTGTTTTTT. Protein sequence: CASSTSLAGAGEKLFF. The chain joins TRBV2 to TRBJ1-4; possible D gene TRBD1, 6 bases. Germline V gives CDR1 SNHLY, CDR2 FYNNEI. Trimming stripped 5 bases from V and 8 bases from J, with 21 bases between. The CDR3 runs 16 residues.

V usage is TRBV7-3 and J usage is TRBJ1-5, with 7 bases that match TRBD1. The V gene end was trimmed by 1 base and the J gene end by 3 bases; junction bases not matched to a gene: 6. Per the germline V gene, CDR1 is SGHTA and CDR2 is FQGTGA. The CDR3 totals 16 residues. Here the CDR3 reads CASSLKQGQTNQPQHF. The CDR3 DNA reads TGTGCCAGCAGCTTAAAACAGGGACAGACCAATCAGCCCCAGCATTTT.

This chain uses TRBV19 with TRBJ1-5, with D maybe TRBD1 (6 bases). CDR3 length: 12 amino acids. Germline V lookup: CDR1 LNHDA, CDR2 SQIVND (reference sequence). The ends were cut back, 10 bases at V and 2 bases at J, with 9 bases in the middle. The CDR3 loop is CATRQGNQPQHF. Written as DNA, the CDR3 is TGTGCCACCCGACAGGGCAATCAGCCCCAGCATTTT.

The CDR3 protein is CATSEDRGGYGYTF. The CDR3 bases are TGTGCCACCAGCGAGGACAGGGGAGGGTATGGCTACACCTTC. V usage is TRBV15 and J usage is TRBJ1-2, with 9 bases aligning to TRBD1. The CDR3 is made up of 14 amino acids. V was pared by 5 bases and J by 5 bases, with 6 bases of the junction left unmatched. Per germline, CDR1 LNHNV and CDR2 YYDKDF (reference sequence). Variable domain in full (rest from reference TRBV15 and TRBJ1-2): DAMVIQNPRYQVTQFGKPVTLSCSQTLNHNVMYWYQQKSSQAPKLLFHYYDKDFNNEADTPDNFQSRRPNTSFCFLDIRSPGLGDTAMYLCATSEDRGGYGYTFGSGTRLTVV.

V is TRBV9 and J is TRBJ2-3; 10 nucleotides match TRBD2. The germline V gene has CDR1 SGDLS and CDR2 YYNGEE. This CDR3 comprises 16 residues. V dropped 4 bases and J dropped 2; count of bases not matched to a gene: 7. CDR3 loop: CASSQGTSVTTDTQYF. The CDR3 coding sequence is TGTGCCAGCAGCCAGGGGACTAGCGTAACCACAGATACGCAGTATTTT.

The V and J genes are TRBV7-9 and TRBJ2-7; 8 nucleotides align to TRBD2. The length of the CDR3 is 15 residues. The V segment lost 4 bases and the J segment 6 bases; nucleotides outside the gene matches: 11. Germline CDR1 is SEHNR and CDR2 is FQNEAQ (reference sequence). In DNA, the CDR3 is TGTGCCAGCAGCTCGGAACCGGGGGGGGGCGGCGAGCAGTACTTC. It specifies CASSSEPGGGGEQYF.

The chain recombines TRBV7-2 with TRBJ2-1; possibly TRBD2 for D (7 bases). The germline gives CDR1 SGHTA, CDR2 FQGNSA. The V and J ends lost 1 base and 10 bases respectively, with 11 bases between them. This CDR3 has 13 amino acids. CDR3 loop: CASSLGGGQEQFF. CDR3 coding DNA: TGTGCCAGCAGCTTAGGGGGGGGGCAAGAGCAGTTCTTC.

The CDR3 protein is CASSAGTGGRETQYF. CDR3 bases: TGTGCCAGCAGCGCGGGGACAGGGGGCCGGGAGACCCAGTACTTC. This chain joins TRBV7-8 and TRBJ2-5, with 12 bases fitting TRBD1. V shed 5 bases and J 5 bases; nucleotides not matched to a gene: 6. CDR1 and CDR2 from the germline V gene are SGHVS and FQNEAQ. This CDR3 contains 15 residues.

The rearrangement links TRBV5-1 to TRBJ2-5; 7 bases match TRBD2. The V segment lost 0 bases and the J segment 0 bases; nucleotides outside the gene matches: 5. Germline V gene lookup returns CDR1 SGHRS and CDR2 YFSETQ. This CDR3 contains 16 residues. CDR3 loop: CASSLGLAEYQETQYF. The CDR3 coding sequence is TGCGCCAGCAGCTTGGGACTAGCCGAGTACCAAGAGACCCAGTACTTC.

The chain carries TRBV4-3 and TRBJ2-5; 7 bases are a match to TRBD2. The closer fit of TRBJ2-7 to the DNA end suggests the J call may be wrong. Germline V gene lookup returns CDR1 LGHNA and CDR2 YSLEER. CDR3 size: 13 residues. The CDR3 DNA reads TGCGCAAAATTACTAGCGCCGTCCTACGAGCAGTACTTC. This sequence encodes CAKLLAPSYEQYF.

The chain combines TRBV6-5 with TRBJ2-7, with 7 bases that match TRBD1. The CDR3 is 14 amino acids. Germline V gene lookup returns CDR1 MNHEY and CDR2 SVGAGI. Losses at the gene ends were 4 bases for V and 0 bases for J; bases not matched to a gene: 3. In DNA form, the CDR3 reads TGTGCCAGCAGTTTCGACAGGGACTCCTACGAGCAGTACTTC. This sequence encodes CASSFDRDSYEQYF.

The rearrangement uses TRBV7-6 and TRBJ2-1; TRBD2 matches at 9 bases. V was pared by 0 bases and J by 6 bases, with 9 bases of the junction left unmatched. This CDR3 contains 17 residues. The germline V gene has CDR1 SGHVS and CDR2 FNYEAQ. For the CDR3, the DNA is TGTGCCAGCAGCTTAGCGTGGCGGGGGGGCCTACGCAATGAGCAGTTCTTC. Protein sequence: CASSLAWRGGLRNEQFF.

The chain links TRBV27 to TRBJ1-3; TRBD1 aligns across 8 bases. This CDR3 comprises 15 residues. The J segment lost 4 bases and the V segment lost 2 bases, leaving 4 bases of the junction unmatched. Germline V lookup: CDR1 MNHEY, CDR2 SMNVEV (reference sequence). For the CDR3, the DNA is TGTGCCAGCAGTTTAGACAGGGGTTCAGGAAACACCATATATTTT. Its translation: CASSLDRGSGNTIYF.

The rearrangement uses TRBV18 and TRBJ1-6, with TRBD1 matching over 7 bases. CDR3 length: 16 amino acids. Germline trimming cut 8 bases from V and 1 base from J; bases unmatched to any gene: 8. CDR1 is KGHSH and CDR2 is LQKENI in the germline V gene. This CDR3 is CASTDRKSSYNSPLHF. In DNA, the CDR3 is TGTGCCAGCACGGACAGGAAATCTTCCTATAATTCACCCCTCCACTTT.

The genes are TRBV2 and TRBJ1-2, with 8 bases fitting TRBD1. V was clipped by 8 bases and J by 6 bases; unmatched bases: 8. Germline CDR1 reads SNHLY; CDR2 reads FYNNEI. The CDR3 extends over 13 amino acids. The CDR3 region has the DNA TGTGCCAGCGGAGGGACGACAGGGGATGGCTACACCTTC. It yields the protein CASGGTTGDGYTF.

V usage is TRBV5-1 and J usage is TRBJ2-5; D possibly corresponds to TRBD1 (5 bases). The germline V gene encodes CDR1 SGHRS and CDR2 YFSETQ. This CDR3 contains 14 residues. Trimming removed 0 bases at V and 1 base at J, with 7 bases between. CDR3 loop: CASSLGGSQETQYF. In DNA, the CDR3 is TGCGCCAGCAGCTTGGGGGGCAGCCAAGAGACCCAGTACTTC.